The rows below give T cell receptor beta chains drawn from one sample of a study of radiotherapy plus CTLA-4 blockade in lung cancer. Profiled with immunoSEQ multiplex PCR; TCRdb holds only in-frame clones, not every one. The top ten clones hold 20% to 25% of a sample with just under 45,000 clones, around 70% of them seen once. Sequencing was performed on peripheral blood, taken from a patient treated with radiotherapy plus ipilimumab. These receptors were obtained from a human donor with non-small cell lung cancer who had a partial response to radiotherapy plus ipilimumab. CDR3s include the opening cysteine and the closing phenylalanine or tryptophan. Each record gives: D gene, clone size, V gene, J gene, CDR3 protein, CDR3 DNA. D genes are given only for firm matches. Size tells how often a clone was seen (once, few, many) or the class of an expanded clone, and some rows leave it out.

NA	NA	TRBV19	TRBJ1-1	CASNHQGMNTEAFF	TGTGCCAGCAATCACCAGGGTATGAACACTGAAGCTTTCTTT
TRBD1	once	TRBV7-2	TRBJ1-1	CASSYSGGNTEAFF	TGTGCCAGCAGCTATTCAGGGGGAAACACTGAAGCTTTCTTT
NA	NA	TRBV4-3	TRBJ2-3	CASSQEPSLGTQYF	TGCGCCAGCAGCCAAGAGCCCTCCCTCGGTACGCAGTATTTT
TRBD2	NA	TRBV5-1	TRBJ2-7	CASSLDPPSGGTYEQYF	TGCGCCAGCAGCTTGGATCCTCCGAGCGGGGGCACCTACGAGCAGTACTTC
TRBD1	NA	TRBV16	TRBJ1-2	CASSQSEGTASGYTF	TGTGCCAGCAGCCAATCCGAGGGGACAGCGTCTGGCTACACCTTC
NA	few	TRBV30	TRBJ1-4	CAYKAFGIEKLFF	TGTGCCTATAAAGCATTCGGGATTGAAAAACTGTTTTTT
TRBD1	NA	TRBV14	TRBJ1-6	CASSPQSGTGLHF	TGTGCCAGCAGCCCCCAATCCGGGACAGGACTCCACTTT
NA	few	TRBV4-2	TRBJ1-5	CASSLGQDSNQPQHF	TGTGCCAGCAGTCTCGGACAAGATAGCAATCAGCCCCAGCATTTT
NA	NA	TRBV7-9	TRBJ2-7	CASSLVRGGHYEQYF	TGTGCCAGCAGCTTAGTAAGGGGGGGACACTACGAGCAGTACTTC
NA	NA	TRBV7-9	TRBJ1-3	CASSFSGFSGNTIYF	TGTGCCAGCAGCTTCTCCGGTTTCTCTGGAAACACCATATATTTT
NA	NA	TRBV5-4	TRBJ1-1	CASSPSGGGMGNTEAFF	TGTGCCAGCAGCCCGAGCGGGGGAGGGATGGGAAACACTGAAGCTTTCTTT
NA	NA	TRBV10-3	TRBJ2-7	CAISETPGLVYEQYF	TGTGCCATCAGTGAGACGCCGGGACTCGTCTACGAGCAGTACTTC
NA	once	TRBV30	TRBJ2-7	CAWSDTYEQYF	TGTGCCTGGAGTGACACCTACGAGCAGTACTTC